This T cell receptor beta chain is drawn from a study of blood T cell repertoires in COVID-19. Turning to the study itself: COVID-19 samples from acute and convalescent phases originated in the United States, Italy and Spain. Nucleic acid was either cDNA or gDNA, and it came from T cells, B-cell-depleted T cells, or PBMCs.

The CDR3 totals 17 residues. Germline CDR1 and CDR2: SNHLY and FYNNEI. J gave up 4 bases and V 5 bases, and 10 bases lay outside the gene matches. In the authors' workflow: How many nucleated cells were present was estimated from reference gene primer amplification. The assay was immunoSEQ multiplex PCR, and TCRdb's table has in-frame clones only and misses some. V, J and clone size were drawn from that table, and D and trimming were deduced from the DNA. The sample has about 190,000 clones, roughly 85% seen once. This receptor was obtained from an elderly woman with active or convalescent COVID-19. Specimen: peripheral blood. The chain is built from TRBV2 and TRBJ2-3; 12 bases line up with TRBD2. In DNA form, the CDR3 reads TGTGCCAGCAGTCCTAGCGGGAGGGCCGCGGGGGCAGATACGCAGTATTTT. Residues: CASSPSGRAAGADTQYF.